Below are 9 T cell receptor beta chains sequenced from a single sample in a study of early T cells in non-severe SARS-CoV-2 infection. TCRdb recomputed calls from the 5' RACE reads with MiXCR, one row per CDR3 protein. The sample contains tens of thousands of distinct CDR3 sequences, roughly 10% of which appear only once. Sequencing was carried out using whole blood. The source is an adult who was a healthcare worker with PCR-confirmed SARS-CoV-2 infection or an uninfected control (not recorded which).

This clonotype has a handful of counts. The chain joins TRBV29-1 to TRBJ2-7; 7 bases fit TRBD2. The CDR3 extends over 14 amino acids. Per the germline V gene, CDR1 is SQVTM and CDR2 is ANQGSEA. Losses at the gene ends were 7 bases for V and 2 bases for J; bases not matched to a gene: 11. The CDR3 protein is CSAEVGRPPYEQYF. The CDR3 nucleotides read TGCAGCGCGGAGGTCGGGAGGCCCCCCTACGAGCAGTACTTC.

V and J are TRBV5-1 and TRBJ2-7, with D maybe TRBD2 (5 bases). Germline assignment: CDR1 SGHRS and CDR2 YFSETQ. This CDR3 has 17 amino acids. Trimming took 0 bases from V and 0 from J, leaving 16 bases between them. The CDR3 bases are TGCGCCAGCAGCTTGGTCCCAAGGACTCAACGCTCCTACGAGCAGTACTTC. Protein product: CASSLVPRTQRSYEQYF.

This clonotype was observed a few times. For the CDR3, the DNA is TGTGCCAGCAGTCCTACAGGGGGTAGCAATCAGCCCCAGCATTTT. This translates into CASSPTGGSNQPQHF. The chain has TRBV12-3 or TRBV12-4 and TRBJ1-5; the match to TRBD1 covers 8 bases. CDR3 size: 15 residues. The V segment lost 5 bases and the J segment 0 bases; nucleotides outside the gene matches: 3.

This clonotype was detected many times. The chain recombines TRBV4-1 with TRBJ1-4; D unresolved. The CDR3 contains 12 residues. Per germline, CDR1 MGHRA and CDR2 YSYEKL. Between the trimmed V and J ends, which lost 4 bases and 8 bases, there was a span of 8 bases. The CDR3, as DNA: TGCGCCAGCAGCCCGGTTGGGGAAAAACTGTTTTTT. Encoded protein: CASSPVGEKLFF.

The gene calls are TRBV14 and TRBJ2-7, with unresolved D. The ends were cut back, 0 bases at V and 5 bases at J, with 8 bases in the middle. CDR1 is SGHDN and CDR2 is FVKESK in the germline V gene. This CDR3 spans 13 amino acids. The CDR3 is CASSQDLWDEQYF. The CDR3 nucleotides read TGTGCCAGCAGCCAAGATCTATGGGACGAGCAGTACTTC.

This chain connects TRBV12-3 or TRBV12-4 to TRBJ1-2; TRBD1 aligns across 10 bases. CDR3 length equals 12 residues. The V segment lost 8 bases and the J segment 7 bases; nucleotides outside the gene matches: 4. The CDR3 reads CASDGTGAGYTF. CDR3 bases: TGTGCCAGCGACGGGACAGGGGCTGGCTACACCTTC.

This clonotype was seen a handful of times. DNA for the CDR3: TGTGCCAGCAGGTCGGGGACAGGGACCTACGAGCAGTACTTC. It encodes CASRSGTGTYEQYF. J is TRBJ2-7 and V is TRBV6-7; 9 bases line up with TRBD1. Being an ORF, TRBV6-7 has a function that is uncertain. The CDR3 loop spans 14 amino acids. Trimming cost V 6 bases and J 2 bases; bases outside gene matches: 5.

This clonotype was found a few times. The CDR3 nucleotides read TGTGCCAGCAGCCCAAACGGACAGGGTTACAATGAGCAGTTCTTC. Its translation is CASSPNGQGYNEQFF. The chain combines TRBV9 with TRBJ2-1; TRBD1 matches 8 bases. The CDR3 consists of 15 residues. Germline values: CDR1 SGDLS, CDR2 YYNGEE. The V segment lost 4 bases and the J segment 4 bases; nucleotides outside the gene matches: 7.

This clonotype was counted many times. The chain uses TRBV2 and TRBJ2-1; 7 positions match TRBD1. The V segment lost 7 bases and the J segment 5 bases; nucleotides outside the gene matches: 14. The CDR3 contains 16 residues. CDR1 is SNHLY, CDR2 FYNNEI, per germline. The CDR3 nucleotides are TGTGCCAGCACCCCCCTGGACAGGTCACTGAACAATGAGCAGTTCTTC. This sequence encodes CASTPLDRSLNNEQFF.